This paragraph covers one T cell receptor (beta chain) sequence. Sequence at one end of the junction differs from germline and may be a read error. The length of the CDR3 is 13 residues. From germline, CDR1 is SSHAT and CDR2 FNYEAQ (reference sequence). This record comes from a study of blood T cell repertoires in COVID-19. In the study overall: Collection of acute and convalescent COVID-19 samples took place in the United States, Italy and Spain. Sample material is recorded as cDNA or gDNA derived from T cells, B-cell-depleted T cells, or PBMCs.

Repertoires were generated with immunoSEQ multiplex PCR, while TCRdb's copy carries only in-frame clones and drops some. The sample includes hundreds of thousands of clones, 89% of them seen just once. The Seattle patients, enrolled during active infection, were followed longitudinally. The receptor's source is a man younger than 30 with COVID-19, enrolled during active disease. Sequencing was done on a sample of peripheral blood. This chain joins TRBV7-7 and TRBJ2-7; unclear D gene. CDR3 in DNA: TGTGCTAGCAGCTACTCGGGTCTCTCCGAGCAGTACTTC. Amino acids: CASSYSGLSEQYF.